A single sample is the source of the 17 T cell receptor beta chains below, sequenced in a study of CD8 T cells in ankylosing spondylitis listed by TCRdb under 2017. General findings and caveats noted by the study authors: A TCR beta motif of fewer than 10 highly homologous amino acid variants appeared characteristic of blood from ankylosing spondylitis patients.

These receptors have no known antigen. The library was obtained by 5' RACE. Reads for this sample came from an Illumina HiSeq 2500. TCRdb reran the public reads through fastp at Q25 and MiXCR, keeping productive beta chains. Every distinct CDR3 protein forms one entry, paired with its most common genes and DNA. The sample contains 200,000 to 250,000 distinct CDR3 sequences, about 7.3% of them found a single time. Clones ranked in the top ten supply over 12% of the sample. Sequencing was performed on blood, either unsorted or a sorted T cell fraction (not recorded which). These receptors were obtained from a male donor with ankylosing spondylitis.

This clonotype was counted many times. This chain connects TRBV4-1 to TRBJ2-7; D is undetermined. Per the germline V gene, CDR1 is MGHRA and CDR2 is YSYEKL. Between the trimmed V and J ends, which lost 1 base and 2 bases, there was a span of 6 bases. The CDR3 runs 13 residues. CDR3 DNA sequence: TGCGCCAGCAGCCAAGTAAACCCCTACGAGCAGTACTTC. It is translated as CASSQVNPYEQYF.

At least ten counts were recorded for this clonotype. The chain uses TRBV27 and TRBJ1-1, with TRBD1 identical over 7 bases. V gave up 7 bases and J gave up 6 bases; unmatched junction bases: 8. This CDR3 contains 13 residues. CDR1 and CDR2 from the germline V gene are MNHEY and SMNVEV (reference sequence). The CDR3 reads CASTRQGSAEAFF. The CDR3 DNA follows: TGTGCCAGCACCCGACAGGGAAGCGCTGAAGCTTTCTTT.

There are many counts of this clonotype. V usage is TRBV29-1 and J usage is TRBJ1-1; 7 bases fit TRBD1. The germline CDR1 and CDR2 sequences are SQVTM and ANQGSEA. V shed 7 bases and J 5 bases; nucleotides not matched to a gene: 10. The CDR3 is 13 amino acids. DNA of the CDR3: TGCAGCGGATTTAGACAGGGCGGAACTGAAGCTTTCTTT. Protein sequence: CSGFRQGGTEAFF.

The CDR3 spells CASSLVPSYEQYF. CDR3 nucleotide sequence: TGTGCCAGCAGCTTAGTACCATCCTACGAGCAGTACTTC. The chain joins TRBV11-2 to TRBJ2-7; D remains unclear. The CDR3 has 13 residues. In germline, CDR1 is SGHAT, CDR2 FQNNGV. Trimming took off 1 base at V and 1 base at J, with 5 bases between the two ends. Supplemented by reference TRBV11-2 and TRBJ2-7, the full variable domain reads EAGVAQSPRYKIIEKRQSVAFWCNPISGHATLYWYQQILGQGPKLLIQFQNNGVVDDSQLPKDRFSAERLKGVDSTLKIQPAKLEDSAVYLCASSLVPSYEQYFGPGTRLTVT.

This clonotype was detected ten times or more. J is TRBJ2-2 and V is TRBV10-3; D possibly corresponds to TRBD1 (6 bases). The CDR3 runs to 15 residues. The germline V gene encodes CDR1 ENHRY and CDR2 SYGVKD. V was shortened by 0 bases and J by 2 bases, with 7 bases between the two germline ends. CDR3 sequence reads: CAISESGHNTGELFF. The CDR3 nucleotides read TGTGCCATCAGTGAGTCGGGACACAACACCGGGGAGCTGTTTTTT.

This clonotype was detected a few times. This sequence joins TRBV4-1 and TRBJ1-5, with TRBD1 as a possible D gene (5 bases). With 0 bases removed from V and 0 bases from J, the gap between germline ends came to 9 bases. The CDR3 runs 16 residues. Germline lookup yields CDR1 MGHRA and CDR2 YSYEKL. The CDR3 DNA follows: TGCGCCAGCAGCCAAGAAGGGACTTATAGCAATCAGCCCCAGCATTTT. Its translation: CASSQEGTYSNQPQHF.

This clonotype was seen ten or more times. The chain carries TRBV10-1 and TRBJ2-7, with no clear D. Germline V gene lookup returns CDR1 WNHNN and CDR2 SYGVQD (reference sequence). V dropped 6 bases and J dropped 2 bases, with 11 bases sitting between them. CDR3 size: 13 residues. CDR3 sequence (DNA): TGCGCCAGCAGCGTCGACGGCCCCTACGAGCAGTACTTC. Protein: CASSVDGPYEQYF.

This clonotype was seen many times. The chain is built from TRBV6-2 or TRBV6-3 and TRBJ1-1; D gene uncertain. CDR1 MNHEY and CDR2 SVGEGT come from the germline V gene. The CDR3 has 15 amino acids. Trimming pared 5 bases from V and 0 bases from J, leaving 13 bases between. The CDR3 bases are TGTGCCAGCAGTGGCTTAGGGCTTATGAACACTGAAGCTTTCTTT. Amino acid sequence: CASSGLGLMNTEAFF.

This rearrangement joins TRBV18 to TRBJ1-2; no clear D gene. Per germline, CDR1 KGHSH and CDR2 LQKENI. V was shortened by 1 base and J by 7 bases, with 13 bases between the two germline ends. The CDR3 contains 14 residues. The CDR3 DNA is TGTGCCAGCTCACCACTCTCACCAGAAAGTGGCTACACCTTC. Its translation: CASSPLSPESGYTF.

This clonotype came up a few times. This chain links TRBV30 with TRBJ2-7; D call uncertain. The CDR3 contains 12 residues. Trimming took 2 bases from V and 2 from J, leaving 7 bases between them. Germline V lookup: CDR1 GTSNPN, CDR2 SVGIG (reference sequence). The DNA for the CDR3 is TGTGCCTGGAGTACTTTTACCTACGAGCAGTACTTC. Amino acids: CAWSTFTYEQYF. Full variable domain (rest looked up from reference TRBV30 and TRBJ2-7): SQTIHQWPATLVQPVGSPLSLECTVEGTSNPNLYWYRQAAGRGLQLLFYSVGIGQISSEVPQNLSASRPQDRQFILSSKKLLLSDSGFYLCAWSTFTYEQYFGPGTRLTVT.

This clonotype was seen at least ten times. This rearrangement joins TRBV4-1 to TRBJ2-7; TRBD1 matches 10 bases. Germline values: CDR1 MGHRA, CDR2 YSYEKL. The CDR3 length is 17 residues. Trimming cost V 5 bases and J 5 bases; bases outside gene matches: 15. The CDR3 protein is CASSIRMVGTGVDEQYF. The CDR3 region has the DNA TGCGCCAGCAGCATACGAATGGTTGGGACAGGGGTCGACGAGCAGTACTTC.

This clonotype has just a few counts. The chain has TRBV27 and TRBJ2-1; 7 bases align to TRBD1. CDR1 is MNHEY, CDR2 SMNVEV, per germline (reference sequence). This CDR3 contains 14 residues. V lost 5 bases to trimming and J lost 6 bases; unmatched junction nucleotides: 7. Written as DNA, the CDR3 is TGTGCCAGCAGTAACCACAGGGGCCCCAATGAGCAGTTCTTC. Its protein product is CASSNHRGPNEQFF.

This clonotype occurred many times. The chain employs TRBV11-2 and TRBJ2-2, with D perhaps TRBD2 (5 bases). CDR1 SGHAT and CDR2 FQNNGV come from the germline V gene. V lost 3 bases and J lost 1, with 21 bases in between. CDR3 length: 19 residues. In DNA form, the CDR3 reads TGTGCCAGCAGCTTGAATAGCATGGAGGACCCTCAGAACACCGGGGAGCTGTTTTTT. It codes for CASSLNSMEDPQNTGELFF.

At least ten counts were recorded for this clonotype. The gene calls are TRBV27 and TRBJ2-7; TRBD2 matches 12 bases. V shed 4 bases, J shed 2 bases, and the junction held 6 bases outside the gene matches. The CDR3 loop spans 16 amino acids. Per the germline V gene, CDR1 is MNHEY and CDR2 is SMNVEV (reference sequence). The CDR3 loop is CASSSVTSGSPYEQYF. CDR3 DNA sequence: TGTGCCAGCAGTTCTGTGACTAGCGGGAGTCCCTACGAGCAGTACTTC.

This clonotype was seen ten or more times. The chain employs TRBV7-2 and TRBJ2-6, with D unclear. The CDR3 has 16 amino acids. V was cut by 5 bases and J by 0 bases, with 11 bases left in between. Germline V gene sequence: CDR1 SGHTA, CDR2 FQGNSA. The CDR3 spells CASSPPRYSGANVLTF. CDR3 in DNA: TGTGCCAGCAGCCCGCCCAGGTACTCTGGGGCCAACGTCCTGACTTTC.

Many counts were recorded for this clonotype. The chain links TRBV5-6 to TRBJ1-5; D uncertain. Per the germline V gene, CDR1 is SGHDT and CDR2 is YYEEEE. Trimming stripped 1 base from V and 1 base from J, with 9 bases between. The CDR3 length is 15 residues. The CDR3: CASSLRVPSNQPQHF. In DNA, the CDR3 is TGTGCCAGCAGCTTGAGGGTGCCCAGCAATCAGCCCCAGCATTTT.

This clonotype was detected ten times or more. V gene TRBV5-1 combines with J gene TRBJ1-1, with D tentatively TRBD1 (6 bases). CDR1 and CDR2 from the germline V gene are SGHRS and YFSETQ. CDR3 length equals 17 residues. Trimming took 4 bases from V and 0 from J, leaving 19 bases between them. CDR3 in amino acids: CASSLFTGLLMNTEAFF. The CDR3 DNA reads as TGCGCCAGCAGCCTTTTTACAGGGCTGTTGATGAACACTGAAGCTTTCTTT.